Listed below are T cell receptor beta chains from one sample, sequenced in a study of blood T cell repertoires in COVID-19. Method: immunoSEQ multiplex PCR; TCRdb's copy keeps in-frame clones and lacks some. The repertoire holds over 70,000 clones, with approximately 76% as singletons. The source material was peripheral blood. The source of these receptors is a man in his 70s with acute or convalescent COVID-19. CDR3s include the opening cysteine and the closing phenylalanine or tryptophan. The D gene is left open where the match is weak. Clone size is not always given. Where it is, it says once, few, many or a class for expanded clones.

>TRBV5-4|TRBJ2-3|TRBD2|-
CASGLGERTDTQYF
TGTGCCAGCGGACTAGGGGAACGCACAGATACGCAGTATTTT
>TRBV27|TRBJ2-7|TRBD2|-
CASSYKRDSYEQYF
TGTGCCAGCAGTTACAAGCGGGACTCCTACGAGCAGTACTTC
>TRBV29-1|TRBJ2-3|TRBD1|-
CSAGTGWSDTQYF
TGCAGCGCTGGGACAGGGTGGTCAGATACGCAGTATTTT
>TRBV7-9|TRBJ2-1|TRBD1|-
CASSLEFNRGSYNEQFF
TGTGCCAGCAGCTTAGAATTTAACAGGGGGTCCTACAATGAGCAGTTCTTC
>TRBV5-6|TRBJ2-2|-|-
CASSLGQRSGELFF
TGTGCCAGCAGCTTGGGTCAGAGGTCCGGGGAGCTGTTTTTT
>TRBV24-1|TRBJ2-3|-|-
CATSDVRTSSNTDTQYF
TGTGCCACCAGTGATGTTAGGACATCTTCCAACACAGATACGCAGTATTTT
>TRBV29-1|TRBJ2-5|-|-
CSVGEHYPYQETQYF
TGCAGCGTTGGGGAGCACTACCCGTACCAAGAGACCCAGTACTTC
>TRBV5-1|TRBJ1-2|-|-
CASSLGGRAYGYTF
TGCGCCAGCAGCTTGGGCGGCAGGGCCTATGGCTACACCTTC
>TRBV19|TRBJ2-1|TRBD2|-
CASSTSGNEQFF
TGTGCCAGTAGTACTAGCGGCAATGAGCAGTTCTTC
>TRBV24-1|TRBJ1-2|-|once
CATSGDYGYTF
TGTGCCACCAGTGGCGACTATGGCTACACCTTC
>TRBV14|TRBJ1-3|-|-
CASTVAGLSGNTIYF
TGTGCCAGCACCGTGGCGGGGCTCTCTGGAAACACCATATATTTT
>TRBV5-1|TRBJ2-3|TRBD2|-
CASSFGTSGARSTDTQYF
TGCGCCAGCAGCTTTGGGACTAGCGGGGCTCGTAGCACAGATACGCAGTATTTT
>TRBV19|TRBJ1-6|-|-
CASSMTGTKNSPLHF
TGTGCCAGTAGTATGACCGGGACAAAGAATTCACCCCTCCACTTT
>TRBV7-2|TRBJ2-1|-|-
CASSTRRASFYNEQFF
TGTGCCAGCAGCACTCGTCGAGCTAGCTTCTACAATGAGCAGTTCTTC
>TRBV9|TRBJ1-6|-|-
CASSTDSSYNSPLHF
TGTGCCAGCAGCACCGATAGCTCCTATAATTCACCCCTCCACTTT
>TRBV6-5|TRBJ2-4|-|-
CASRLMAKNIQYF
TGTGCCAGCAGACTTATGGCCAAAAACATTCAGTACTTC
>TRBV5-8|TRBJ1-3|-|few
CASSFGEVSGNTIYF
TGTGCCAGCAGCTTCGGGGAAGTCTCTGGAAACACCATATATTTT
>TRBV7-9|TRBJ2-3|TRBD2|-
CASSSDRGGGSTDTQYF
TGTGCCAGCAGCTCTGATAGGGGCGGGGGAAGCACAGATACGCAGTATTTT
>TRBV24-1|TRBJ2-2|-|-
CATSDFEYGGTGELFF
TGTGCCACCAGTGATTTTGAGTACGGAGGGACCGGGGAGCTGTTTTTT
>TRBV6-2/TRBV6-3|TRBJ1-4|-|-
CASSHGRTNEKLFF
TGTGCCAGCAGTCATGGGAGAACTAATGAAAAACTGTTTTTT
>TRBV27|TRBJ1-6|-|-
CASSLKGRGSPLHF
TGTGCCAGCAGTTTAAAAGGCAGGGGCTCACCCCTCCACTTT
>TRBV10-3|TRBJ1-2|-|few
CATSGQGYGYTF
TGTGCCACCTCGGGACAAGGGTATGGCTACACCTTC
>TRBV19|TRBJ1-2|-|few
CASSSRGGYGYTF
TGTGCCAGTAGTTCCAGGGGAGGGTATGGCTACACCTTC
>TRBV5-4|TRBJ2-7|TRBD2|-
CASSLGVAGTYEQYF
TGTGCCAGCAGCTTGGGGGTAGCGGGTACCTACGAGCAGTACTTC
>TRBV27|TRBJ1-6|-|-
CASSRNGGGVGNSPLHF
TGTGCCAGCAGCCGGAATGGGGGGGGCGTAGGGAATTCACCCCTCCACTTT
>TRBV18|TRBJ2-3|TRBD2|-
CASSPNSGGLVTQYF
TGTGCCAGCTCACCGAACAGCGGGGGGTTAGTCACGCAGTATTTT
>TRBV30|TRBJ1-1|-|-
CAWSSDSWTEAFF
TGTGCCTGGAGTTCAGACAGTTGGACTGAAGCTTTCTTT
>TRBV19|TRBJ2-7|TRBD2|few
CASSTTSPSSYEQYF
TGTGCCAGTAGCACGACTAGCCCCAGCTCCTACGAGCAGTACTTC
>TRBV3-1/TRBV3-2|TRBJ1-1|-|-
CASSQVGAFKNTEAFF
TGTGCCAGCAGCCAAGTAGGGGCCTTCAAGAACACTGAAGCTTTCTTT
>TRBV2|TRBJ2-1|TRBD1|-
CASSGTGNNEQFF
TGTGCCAGCTCTGGGACAGGCAACAATGAGCAGTTCTTC
>TRBV12-5|TRBJ1-1|-|-
CASGLDTGSAFF
TGTGCTAGTGGTTTGGATACAGGTTCCGCTTTCTTT
>TRBV29-1|TRBJ1-1|TRBD1|-
CSVRDRGNTEAFF
TGCAGCGTACGGGACAGGGGAAACACTGAAGCTTTCTTT
>TRBV14|TRBJ1-6|-|-
CASSQRGNSPLHF
TGTGCCAGCAGCCAAAGGGGGAATTCACCCCTCCACTTT
>TRBV5-1|TRBJ1-2|TRBD1|-
CASSPRTGGRNGYTF
TGCGCCAGCAGCCCCCGGACAGGGGGGAGGAATGGCTACACCTTC
>TRBV18|TRBJ2-5|TRBD1|-
CASSPPDRGAQETQYF
TGTGCCAGCTCACCACCGGACAGGGGGGCGCAAGAGACCCAGTACTTC
>TRBV29-1|TRBJ1-1|-|-
CSVSNREWDTEAFF
TGCAGCGTTTCAAACAGGGAATGGGACACTGAAGCTTTCTTT
>TRBV19|TRBJ1-5|TRBD1|-
CASDRGWDNQPQHF
TGTGCCAGCGACAGGGGGTGGGACAATCAGCCCCAGCATTTT
>TRBV4-2|TRBJ2-1|-|few
CASSQDLRIYNEQFF
TGTGCCAGCAGCCAAGATTTGAGAATATACAATGAGCAGTTCTTC
>TRBV15|TRBJ2-6|TRBD2|-
CATSSRTSGVGRANVLTF
TGTGCCACCAGCAGTCGGACTAGCGGGGTAGGGAGGGCCAACGTCCTGACTTTC
>TRBV5-1|TRBJ1-1|-|-
CASSLMEGNTEAFF
TGCGCCAGCAGCCTAATGGAGGGAAACACTGAAGCTTTCTTT
>TRBV15|TRBJ1-1|-|-
CATSRPASDTEAFF
TGTGCCACCAGCAGACCGGCTAGCGACACTGAAGCTTTCTTT
>TRBV6-5|TRBJ2-2|TRBD2|-
CASSLASGGTGELFF
TGTGCCAGCAGCTTAGCTAGCGGGGGTACCGGGGAGCTGTTTTTT
>TRBV28|TRBJ1-4|-|-
CASSQPGGGEKLFF
TGTGCCAGCAGTCAACCCGGGGGTGGTGAAAAACTGTTTTTT
>TRBV5-1|TRBJ1-4|-|-
CASSLQGFEKLFF
TGCGCCAGCAGCTTACAGGGCTTTGAAAAACTGTTTTTT
>TRBV6-5|TRBJ1-2|TRBD1|few
CASSSWDRGNYGYTF
TGTGCCAGCAGTTCTTGGGACAGGGGGAACTATGGCTACACCTTC
>TRBV7-2|TRBJ2-1|-|few
CASSFFSSYNEQFF
TGTGCCAGCAGCTTCTTCTCCTCGTACAATGAGCAGTTCTTC
>TRBV21-1|TRBJ2-1|-|-
CASKPESGAPSYNEQFF
TGTGCCAGCAAGCCGGAGAGCGGGGCCCCCTCCTACAATGAGCAGTTCTTC
>TRBV5-1|TRBJ1-4|TRBD1|once
CASSPGQGSEKLFF
TGCGCCAGCAGCCCGGGACAGGGGAGTGAAAAACTGTTTTTT
>TRBV7-3|TRBJ2-4|-|-
CASSFSAGNIQYF
TGTGCCAGCAGCTTTTCGGCGGGAAACATTCAGTACTTC